This T cell receptor beta chain appears in the sequencing data of a study of cytomegalovirus exposure and HLA in healthy donors. Assay: immunoSEQ multiplex PCR; the TCRdb copy retains only in-frame clones and omits some. This sample carries roughly 56,000 clones, 90% to 95% of them seen once, and the ten largest clones take 2.2%. The length of the CDR3 is 16 residues. The V gene's germline CDR1 is PRHDT and CDR2 FYEKMQ (reference sequence). The V gene end was trimmed by 2 bases and the J gene end by 3 bases; junction bases not matched to a gene: 7. This receptor was identified in a woman aged 25 to 39 in good health and CMV-seronegative. The sequenced material came from PBMCs. The chain has TRBV13 and TRBJ2-3; 8 bases map to TRBD2. The CDR3, as DNA: TGTGCCAGCAGCTTACCGGGGGGGGTCGGGACAGATACGCAGTATTTT. It translates to CASSLPGGVGTDTQYF.